The sequence of this T cell receptor beta chain was determined in a study of response to subunit inactivated influenza vaccine. Study-wide findings and caveats: There was a suggestion from the authors that each seasonal influenza vaccination recruits few new T cells.

From the RT-PCR reads, TCRdb called clonotypes with MiXCR, one entry per CDR3 protein. The table shows approximately 570,000 distinct CDR3 sequences, with approximately 7.6% occurring only once. The CDR3 totals 14 residues. From germline, CDR1 is LNHDA and CDR2 SQIVND (reference sequence). V shed 2 bases and J shed 7 bases, with 12 bases lying between them. About this clonotype itself: The antigen remains undetermined.

The chain couples TRBV19 to TRBJ2-1; D unresolved. The TCR was taken from a man aged 50-75 years who received an inactivated influenza vaccine. The sequencing used PBMCs from blood, collected around 25 months after vaccination. This CDR3 is CASSISALRNEQFF. The CDR3 bases are TGTGCCAGTAGTATAAGCGCCCTCCGGAATGAGCAGTTCTTC.